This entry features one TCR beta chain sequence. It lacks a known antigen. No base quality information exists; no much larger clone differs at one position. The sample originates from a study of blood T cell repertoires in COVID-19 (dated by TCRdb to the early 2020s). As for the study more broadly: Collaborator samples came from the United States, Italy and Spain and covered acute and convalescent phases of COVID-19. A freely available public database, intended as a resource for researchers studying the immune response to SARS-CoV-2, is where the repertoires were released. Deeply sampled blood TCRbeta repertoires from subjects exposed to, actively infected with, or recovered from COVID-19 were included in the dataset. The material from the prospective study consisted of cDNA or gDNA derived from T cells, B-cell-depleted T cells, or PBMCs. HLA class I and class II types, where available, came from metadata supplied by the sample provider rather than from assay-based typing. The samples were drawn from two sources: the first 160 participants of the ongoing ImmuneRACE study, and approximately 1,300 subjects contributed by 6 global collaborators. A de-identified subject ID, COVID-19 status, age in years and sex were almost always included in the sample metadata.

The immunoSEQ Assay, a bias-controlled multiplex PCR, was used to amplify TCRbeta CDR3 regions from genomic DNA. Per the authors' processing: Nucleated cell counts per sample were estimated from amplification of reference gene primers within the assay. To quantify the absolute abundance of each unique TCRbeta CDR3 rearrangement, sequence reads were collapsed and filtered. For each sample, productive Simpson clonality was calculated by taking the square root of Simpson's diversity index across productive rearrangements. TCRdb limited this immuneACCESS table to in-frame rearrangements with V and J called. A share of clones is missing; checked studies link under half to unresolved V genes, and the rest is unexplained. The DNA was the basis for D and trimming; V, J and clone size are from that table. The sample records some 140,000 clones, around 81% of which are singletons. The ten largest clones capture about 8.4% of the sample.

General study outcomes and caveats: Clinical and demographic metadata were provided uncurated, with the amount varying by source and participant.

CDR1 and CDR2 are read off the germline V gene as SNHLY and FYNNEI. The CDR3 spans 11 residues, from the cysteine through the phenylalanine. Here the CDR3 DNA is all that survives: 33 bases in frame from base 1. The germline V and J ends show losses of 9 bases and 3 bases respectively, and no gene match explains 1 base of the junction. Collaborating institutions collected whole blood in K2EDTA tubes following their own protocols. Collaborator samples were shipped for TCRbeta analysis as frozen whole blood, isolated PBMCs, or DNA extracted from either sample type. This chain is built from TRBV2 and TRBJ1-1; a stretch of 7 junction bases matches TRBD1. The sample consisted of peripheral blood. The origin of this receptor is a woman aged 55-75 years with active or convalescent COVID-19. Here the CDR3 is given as CASTGDTEAFF. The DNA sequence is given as TGTGCCAGTACAGGGGACACTGAAGCTTTCTTT.